This TCR beta chain stems from a study of blood T cell repertoires in COVID-19. In germline, CDR1 is LNHDA, CDR2 SQIVND (reference sequence). The length of the CDR3 is 15 residues. The V and J ends lost 3 bases and 3 bases respectively, with 12 bases between them. Produced via immunoSEQ multiplex PCR; TCRdb's table is partial and in-frame only. Of 140,000 or so clones listed, 88% are singletons. Specimen: peripheral blood. The origin of this receptor is a man aged 55 to 70 with active or convalescent COVID-19. The gene calls are TRBV19 and TRBJ2-1; D gene uncertain. CDR3 loop: CASSMWRQNYNEQFF. CDR3 coding DNA: TGTGCCAGTAGTATGTGGCGGCAAAACTACAATGAGCAGTTCTTC.